Listed below are T cell receptor beta chains from one sample, sequenced in a study of identifying expanded T cells in peripheral blood. Sequencing was performed with immunoSEQ multiplex PCR; in TCRdb, only in-frame clones are kept and a portion is missing. The table shows about 83,000 clones, with 75% to 90% occurring only once. The specimen was blood. These receptors came from a person between 18 and 70 years old in good health. Both conserved end residues are part of each CDR3. Each record gives: CDR3 DNA, CDR3 protein, D gene, J gene, clone size, V gene. The D gene is left open where the match is weak. Not every row has a clone size; where given, it reads once, few, many or a size class.

TGTGCCAGCTCACGGGGTCAGCAAGAGACCCAGTACTTC CASSRGQQETQYF NA TRBJ2-5 NA TRBV18
TGCGCCAGCAGCTGGACTAGCGGGAGCGCAGCCAATGAGCAGTTCTTC CASSWTSGSAANEQFF TRBD2 TRBJ2-1 NA TRBV5-1
TGTGCCAGCAGCGTGCCCTCATCCGGGGGTTCCGCAGATACGCAGTATTTT CASSVPSSGGSADTQYF NA TRBJ2-3 NA TRBV9
TGTGCCAGCAGCCCTCCCAGCACAGATACGCAGTATTTT CASSPPSTDTQYF NA TRBJ2-3 NA TRBV28
TGTGCCAGTAGTTCGACTAGGGGGCATAACGTACCTAGGGAGCAGTACTTC CASSSTRGHNVPREQYF NA TRBJ2-7 NA TRBV19
TGTGCCAGCAGCCAAGAGGGGGCGCGGATCGGCTACACCTTC CASSQEGARIGYTF NA TRBJ1-2 NA TRBV14
TGTGCCAGCAGCGGCGGCGACTCGAATCAGCCCCAGCATTTT CASSGGDSNQPQHF NA TRBJ1-5 NA TRBV9
TGTGCCAGCAGCGTAGGTCCAGGGATCTACGAGCAGTACTTC CASSVGPGIYEQYF NA TRBJ2-7 once TRBV9
TGCGCCAGCAGCCGGGGGGTAGCGGGGAGCGTCGATGAGCAGTTCTTC CASSRGVAGSVDEQFF TRBD2 TRBJ2-1 NA TRBV4-3
TGTGCCAGCAGCTTCGAAGGCTCTCCCCTCCAAGAGACCCAGTACTTC CASSFEGSPLQETQYF NA TRBJ2-5 NA TRBV5-4
TGTGCCAGTAGTATGGGGACACTAGCGGGTAGCGACGAGCAGTACTTC CASSMGTLAGSDEQYF TRBD2 TRBJ2-7 NA TRBV19
TGCGCCAGCAGCTTGGGACAGGGTCCTGAAGCTTTCTTT CASSLGQGPEAFF TRBD1 TRBJ1-1 once TRBV5-1
TGTGCCAGCAGTGTAGGCAGGGAAAGAACAGATACGCAGTATTTT CASSVGRERTDTQYF NA TRBJ2-3 NA TRBV2
TGCAGTGCCCCCGCAGGGTTTGAAGCTTTCTTT CSAPAGFEAFF NA TRBJ1-1 NA TRBV20-1
TGTGCCAGCAGTCTAGACAGGGGAAGCAATCAGCCCCAGCATTTT CASSLDRGSNQPQHF TRBD1 TRBJ1-5 NA TRBV27
TGTGCCAGCAGTGAAGACGGGAACACTGAAGCTTTCTTT CASSEDGNTEAFF NA TRBJ1-1 NA TRBV6-4
TGTGCCAGCAGCTTAATGAGCGGGGGGGGCCAAGAGACCCAGTACTTC CASSLMSGGGQETQYF TRBD2 TRBJ2-5 NA TRBV7-2
TGTGCCAGCAGTATCGGGAGGAACAATGAGCAGTTCTTC CASSIGRNNEQFF TRBD2 TRBJ2-1 NA TRBV7-2
TGCAGCGTTGAAGATCAGGGAAGGGGTGGAGCCAAAAACATTCAGTACTTC CSVEDQGRGGAKNIQYF NA TRBJ2-4 NA TRBV29-1
TGTGCCTGGAGTGTCCGACATTACGAGCAGTTCTTC CAWSVRHYEQFF NA TRBJ2-1 NA TRBV30
TGTGCCAGCAGTGAATTTGGGTATTCCGCCTACGAGCAGTACTTC CASSEFGYSAYEQYF NA TRBJ2-7 NA TRBV25-1
TGTGCCAGCAGCCAAGGAGCGGGAACCTACGAGCAGTACTTC CASSQGAGTYEQYF TRBD2 TRBJ2-7 NA TRBV6-5
TGTGCCAGCAGTCGGGACAGGGAAGAGCCCCAGCATTTT CASSRDREEPQHF TRBD1 TRBJ1-5 NA TRBV2
TGTGCCAGCGGTTCAAACGTCTACGAGCAGTACTTC CASGSNVYEQYF NA TRBJ2-7 NA TRBV28
TGTGCCAGCAGCTTGAGGGGACCCAACTATGGCTACACCTTC CASSLRGPNYGYTF NA TRBJ1-2 NA TRBV5-8
TGTGCCAGCAGTTTCAGGAAATCCTCCTACGAGCAGTACTTC CASSFRKSSYEQYF NA TRBJ2-7 NA TRBV28
TGTGCCAGCAGTGACAGTGGGGGCCTGAACACTGAAGCTTTCTTT CASSDSGGLNTEAFF NA TRBJ1-1 NA TRBV28
TGCGCCAGCAGTCAATCAGGCCCGGGACGACACACTGAAGCTTTCTTT CASSQSGPGRHTEAFF NA TRBJ1-1 NA TRBV23-1
TGTGCCAGCAGCTTAGGTGACAGGGGCCGACCGAACACTGAAGCTTTCTTT CASSLGDRGRPNTEAFF TRBD1 TRBJ1-1 NA TRBV11-2
TGTGCCAGCAGTGCCCCGGGCTCTGGAAACACCATATATTTT CASSAPGSGNTIYF NA TRBJ1-3 once TRBV6-6
TGTGCCTGGGGGACAGGGGGTCGCACCGGGGAGCTGTTTTTT CAWGTGGRTGELFF TRBD1 TRBJ2-2 NA TRBV30
TGTGCCTGGAGTTATGGGGGACCTGAAGCTTTCTTT CAWSYGGPEAFF NA TRBJ1-1 NA TRBV30
TGTGCCAGCAGCTTGGAGCCCGGACTGAATAATTCACCCCTCCACTTT CASSLEPGLNNSPLHF NA TRBJ1-6 NA TRBV5-4
TGTGCCAGCAGCTTAGGAGGCGCAGGGAATCAGCCCCAGCATTTT CASSLGGAGNQPQHF NA TRBJ1-5 NA TRBV7-2
TGTGCCAGCAGCCGTCCCCCCATCTACGAGCAGTACTTC CASSRPPIYEQYF NA TRBJ2-7 NA TRBV28
TGTGCCAGCAGCCTATCCAATCTAAGGCCGGGACACCCAAACTTTGAAGCTTTCTTT CASSLSNLRPGHPNFEAFF NA TRBJ1-1 NA TRBV11-1
TGTGCCAGCAGCTGGACCAGACAGGGGGCCTATGGCTACACCTTC CASSWTRQGAYGYTF TRBD1 TRBJ1-2 NA TRBV7-2
TGTGCCAGCAGCCCCGACTCGCGGGAGACCCAGTACTTC CASSPDSRETQYF NA TRBJ2-5 NA TRBV7-3
TGTGCCAGCAGCGTAGGGGGGACAGCAACATACGAGCAGTACTTC CASSVGGTATYEQYF TRBD1 TRBJ2-7 NA TRBV9
TGCGCCAGCGGCGAGGACAGAAAAAGGAGCACAGATACGCAGTATTTT CASGEDRKRSTDTQYF NA TRBJ2-3 few TRBV5-1
TGCGCCAGCAGTGGAGGCCTAGCGGGGGGACACTCCTACAATGAGCAGTTCTTC CASSGGLAGGHSYNEQFF TRBD2 TRBJ2-1 NA TRBV10-1
TGTGCCAGCAGTCCTGTCACGGGGGTGGCAGCTTTCTTT CASSPVTGVAAFF NA TRBJ1-1 once TRBV27
TGCAGCGCTGCGGGACAGGGCATTAGGAATACGCAGTATTTT CSAAGQGIRNTQYF TRBD1 TRBJ2-3 NA TRBV29-1
TGTGCCAGCAGAAGTACAGGGCGAGACACCATATATTTT CASRSTGRDTIYF NA TRBJ1-3 NA TRBV28
TGTGCCAGCAGCTTGTTTACTTTGAACACTGAAGCTTTCTTT CASSLFTLNTEAFF NA TRBJ1-1 NA TRBV7-2
TGTGCCAGCAGCTTGGCCCTCTGGCAGGACACCGGGGAGCTGTTTTTT CASSLALWQDTGELFF NA TRBJ2-2 NA TRBV5-6
TGCGCCAGCAGGGAAACAGGCTTTGGGGACGAGCAGTACTTC CASRETGFGDEQYF NA TRBJ2-7 NA TRBV4-1
TGTGCCTGGAGTGTCGGTGGGGCCGGGGAGCTGTTTTTT CAWSVGGAGELFF NA TRBJ2-2 NA TRBV30
TGTGCCAGCAGCTTAGCCCGGGTGCAGGGTGCAGAGACCCAGTACTTC CASSLARVQGAETQYF NA TRBJ2-5 once TRBV11-2
TGTGCCAGCAGCTTTAGGGATTCCTACAATGAGCAGTTCTTC CASSFRDSYNEQFF NA TRBJ2-1 NA TRBV7-2
TGTGCCAGCAGCGTAGGTCTTTACGGGACCCAGTACTTC CASSVGLYGTQYF NA TRBJ2-5 once TRBV9
TGTGCCTGGAGTGGGGACAGGGGATCACCCCTCCACTTT CAWSGDRGSPLHF TRBD1 TRBJ1-6 NA TRBV30
TGTGCCGCACGACCGGGACAGGGGGATGTATACGAGCAGTACTTC CAARPGQGDVYEQYF TRBD1 TRBJ2-7 NA TRBV10-3